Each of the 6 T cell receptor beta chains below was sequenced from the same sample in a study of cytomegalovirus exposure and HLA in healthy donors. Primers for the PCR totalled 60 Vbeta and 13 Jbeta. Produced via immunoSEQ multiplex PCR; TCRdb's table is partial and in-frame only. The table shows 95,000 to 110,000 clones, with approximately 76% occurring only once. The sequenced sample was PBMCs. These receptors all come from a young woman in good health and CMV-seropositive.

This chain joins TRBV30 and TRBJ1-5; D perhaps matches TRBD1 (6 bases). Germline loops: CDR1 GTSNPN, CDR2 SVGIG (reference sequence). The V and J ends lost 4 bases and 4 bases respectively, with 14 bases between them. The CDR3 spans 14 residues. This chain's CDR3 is CAWTGRTDNQPQHF. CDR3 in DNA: TGTGCCTGGACCGGGCGGACAGATAATCAGCCCCAGCATTTT. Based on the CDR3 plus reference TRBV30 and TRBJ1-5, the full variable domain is SQTIHQWPATLVQPVGSPLSLECTVEGTSNPNLYWYRQAAGRGLQLLFYSVGIGQISSEVPQNLSASRPQDRQFILSSKKLLLSDSGFYLCAWTGRTDNQPQHFGDGTRLSIL.

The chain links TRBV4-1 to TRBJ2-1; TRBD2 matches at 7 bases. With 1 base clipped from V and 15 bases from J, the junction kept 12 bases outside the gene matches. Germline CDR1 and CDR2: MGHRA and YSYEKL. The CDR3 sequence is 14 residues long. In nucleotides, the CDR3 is TGCGCCAGCAGCCAAGGCCTCTCGGGGCCTAGCGGGTTCTTC. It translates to CASSQGLSGPSGFF.

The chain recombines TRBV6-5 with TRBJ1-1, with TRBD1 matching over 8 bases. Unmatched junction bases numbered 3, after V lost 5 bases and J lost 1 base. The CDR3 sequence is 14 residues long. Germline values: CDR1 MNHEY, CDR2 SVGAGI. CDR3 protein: CASSPGTGNTEAFF. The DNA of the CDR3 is TGTGCCAGCAGTCCCGGGACAGGGAACACTGAAGCTTTCTTT.

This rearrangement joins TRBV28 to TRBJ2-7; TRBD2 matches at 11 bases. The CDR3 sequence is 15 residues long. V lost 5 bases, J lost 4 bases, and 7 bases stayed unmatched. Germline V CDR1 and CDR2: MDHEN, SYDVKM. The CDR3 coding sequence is TGTGCCAGCAGTCCTCACGGGACTAGCGGATACGAGCAGTACTTC. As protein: CASSPHGTSGYEQYF. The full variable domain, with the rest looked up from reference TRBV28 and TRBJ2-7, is DVKVTQSSRYLVKRTGEKVFLECVQDMDHENMFWYRQDPGLGLRLIYFSYDVKMKEKGDIPEGYSVSREKKERFSLILESASTNQTSMYLCASSPHGTSGYEQYFGPGTRLTVT.

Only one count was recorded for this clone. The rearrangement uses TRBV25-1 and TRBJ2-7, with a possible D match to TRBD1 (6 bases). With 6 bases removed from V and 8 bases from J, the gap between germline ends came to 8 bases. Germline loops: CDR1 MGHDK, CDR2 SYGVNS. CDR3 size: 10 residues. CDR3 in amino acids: CASRQGKQYF. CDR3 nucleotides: TGTGCCAGCAGACAGGGAAAGCAGTACTTC.

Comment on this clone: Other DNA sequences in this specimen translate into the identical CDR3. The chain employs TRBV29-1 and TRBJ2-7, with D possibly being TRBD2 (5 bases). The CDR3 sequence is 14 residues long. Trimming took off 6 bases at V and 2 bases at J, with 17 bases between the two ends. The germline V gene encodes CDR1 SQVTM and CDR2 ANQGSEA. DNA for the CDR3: TGCAGCGTGGCCTGGGATAGGGAGCCCTACGAGCAGTACTTC. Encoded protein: CSVAWDREPYEQYF.